Only one count was recorded for the clone carrying this TCR beta chain. The antigen is undetermined. Assay: immunoSEQ multiplex PCR; the TCRdb copy retains only in-frame clones and omits some. The sample yields 150,000 to 200,000 clones, around 92% seen once. The CDR3 totals 13 residues. V lost 6 bases, J lost 5 bases, and 13 bases lay in between. The germline CDR1 and CDR2 sequences are SNHLY and FYNNEI. The data were taken from a study of T cell responses to AZD1222 COVID-19 vaccine. On the study more broadly: Both about-4-week and about-12-week second-dose recipients were combined. Study-wide results and limits: A reported finding is that nearly half of spike-specific TCRs target unmutated variant regions.

Source: peripheral blood, taken on day 0 of AZD1222 vaccination. This receptor was obtained from an adult in good health. V gene TRBV2 combines with J gene TRBJ1-1; D is perhaps TRBD1 (5 bases). Here the CDR3 reads CASRSGGSTEAFF. In nucleotides, the CDR3 is TGTGCCAGCAGATCGGGGGGGAGTACTGAAGCTTTCTTT.